This TCR beta chain originates from a study of CD8+CD57+ T cells in acquired aplastic anemia. Study context: Across the sorted CD4+ and CD8+ cells, DNA amounts averaged roughly 3 ug. An average of about 9.8 million reads for CD4+ cells was obtained from healthy donors.

Genomic DNA, serving as template, underwent TCR beta VDJ and CDR3 profiling. TCRdb reanalysed the reads using MiXCR and keeps one entry per CDR3 protein. The table includes tens of thousands of distinct CDR3 sequences, roughly 77% detected once. As concerns this clonotype: The antigen remains unidentified.

Study-wide results and caveats: Both patients and controls carried the same twenty-nine CD8+ CDR3 sequences.

The sample taken for sequencing was sorted CD4+, CD8+, or CD8+CD57+ T cells (not recorded which) from PBMCs. The origin of this receptor is a human donor in good health, serving as a control.

DNA for the CDR3: TGTGCCAGCAGCTTAGGGGCGGGGGGGAAAGAGACCCAGTACTTC. As protein: CASSLGAGGKETQYF. The chain carries TRBV9 and TRBJ2-5; 9 bases are shared with TRBD2. Germline CDR1 SGDLS, CDR2 YYNGEE. The CDR3 loop spans 15 amino acids. The V segment lost 4 bases and the J segment 3 bases; nucleotides outside the gene matches: 7.